One and the same sample provided the 29 T cell receptor beta chains below, sequenced in a study of OX40 agonist ivuxolimab in advanced cancers. This table comes from immunoSEQ multiplex PCR, and its TCRdb copy is limited to in-frame clones, with some not included. The table has more than 65,000 clones, about three quarters seen once. Sequences were derived from CD4+ or CD8+ T cells sorted from blood, sampled in a trial of the OX40 agonist ivuxolimab. The receptors originated from an adult with an advanced solid tumor such as melanoma, head and neck, liver or kidney cancer.

The chain couples TRBV7-3 to TRBJ1-1, with 7 bases fitting TRBD1. From germline, CDR1 is SGHTA and CDR2 FQGTGA. V gave up 4 bases and J gave up 6 bases; unmatched junction bases: 8. The CDR3 has 14 residues. The CDR3, as DNA: TGTGCCAGCAGCTCGACAGGGTCCGTCGCTGAAGCTTTCTTT. The encoded protein is CASSSTGSVAEAFF.

This sequence joins TRBV27 and TRBJ1-2, with D uncertain. The CDR3 runs to 13 residues. With 0 bases removed from V and 3 bases from J, the gap between germline ends came to 5 bases. Per the germline V gene, CDR1 is MNHEY and CDR2 is SMNVEV (reference sequence). This chain's CDR3 is CASSLSGDYGYTF. CDR3 nucleotides: TGTGCCAGCAGTTTATCCGGAGACTATGGCTACACCTTC.

V is TRBV19 and J is TRBJ2-6; unclear D gene. This CDR3 is built from 16 residues. Germline assignment: CDR1 LNHDA and CDR2 SQIVND (reference sequence). The germline V and J ends were trimmed by 3 bases and 1 base, with 10 bases remaining between them. CDR3 nucleotides: TGTGCCAGTAGTATGGTTTGGGGATCTGGGGCCAACGTCCTGACTTTC. Encoded protein: CASSMVWGSGANVLTF. Looking up the rest from reference TRBV19 and TRBJ2-6 gives the full variable domain: DGGITQSPKYLFRKEGQNVTLSCEQNLNHDAMYWYRQDPGQGLRLIYYSQIVNDFQKGDIAEGYSVSREKKESFPLTVTSAQKNPTAFYLCASSMVWGSGANVLTFGAGSRLTVL.

This CDR3 reads CASSTGSSGANVLTF. For the CDR3, the DNA is TGTGCCAGCAGCACAGGGAGCTCTGGGGCCAACGTCCTGACTTTC. The chain has TRBV6-5 and TRBJ2-6, with a tentative D call TRBD1 (6 bases). This CDR3 spans 15 amino acids. Germline CDR1 MNHEY, CDR2 SVGAGI. Trimming shortened V by 6 bases and J by 0 bases, and 9 bases separated the two germline ends.

The chain carries TRBV5-4 and TRBJ2-1; D not resolved. The V end was cut by 3 bases, the J end by 4 bases, with 14 bases between. This CDR3 spans 15 amino acids. Germline CDR1 SGHNT, CDR2 YYREEE (reference sequence). In DNA, the CDR3 is TGTGCCAGCAGCTCTGGAAAGCGCACGTACAATGAGCAGTTCTTC. Its translation is CASSSGKRTYNEQFF.

The genes are TRBV29-1 and TRBJ2-5, with TRBD2 matching 14 bases. CDR1 is SQVTM, CDR2 ANQGSEA, per germline. V was pared by 6 bases and J by 4 bases, with 13 bases of the junction left unmatched. The CDR3 is 17 residues long. The CDR3 coding sequence is TGCAGCGTGAGGGACAGGATCGGACTAGCGGGAGGAGAGACCCAGTACTTC. Its translation: CSVRDRIGLAGGETQYF.

This clone was recorded once. This rearrangement joins TRBV5-1 to TRBJ1-1; D is perhaps TRBD1 (5 bases). The germline V and J ends were trimmed by 0 bases and 5 bases, with 14 bases remaining between them. This CDR3 is 15 amino acids long. CDR1 is SGHRS and CDR2 is YFSETQ in the germline V gene. CDR3 in DNA: TGCGCCAGCAGCTTGGACGGGGCCAGTGCAACTGAAGCTTTCTTT. Translating gives CASSLDGASATEAFF. Looking up the rest from reference TRBV5-1 and TRBJ1-1 gives the full variable domain: KAGVTQTPRYLIKTRGQQVTLSCSPISGHRSVSWYQQTPGQGLQFLFEYFSETQRNKGNFPGRFSGRQFSNSRSEMNVSTLELGDSALYLCASSLDGASATEAFFGQGTRLTVV.

CDR3 coding DNA: TGTGCCAGCAGTTACGGGCCCGGAGATACGCAGTATTTT. Its translation is CASSYGPGDTQYF. The chain has TRBV6-5 and TRBJ2-3; D is undetermined. Germline loops: CDR1 MNHEY, CDR2 SVGAGI. V lost 2 bases to trimming and J lost 5 bases, with 8 bases between them. The CDR3 sequence is 13 residues long.

This clone was detected only a few times. The rearrangement joins TRBV6-5 to TRBJ2-7; 9 bases align to TRBD2. Germline V lookup: CDR1 MNHEY, CDR2 SVGAGI. This CDR3 has 13 residues. V was pared by 7 bases and J by 5 bases, with 6 bases of the junction left unmatched. The CDR3: CASTSGGRDEQYF. The DNA for the CDR3 is TGTGCCAGCACCTCGGGCGGGAGGGACGAGCAGTACTTC.

This chain joins TRBV7-2 and TRBJ1-1; TRBD1 might be the D (6 bases). Germline V gene sequence: CDR1 SGHTA, CDR2 FQGNSA. V gave up 3 bases and J gave up 8 bases, with 16 bases separating them. The CDR3 extends over 14 amino acids. The CDR3: CASSFTPTDREAFF. Written as DNA, the CDR3 is TGTGCCAGCAGCTTCACCCCTACCGACAGGGAAGCTTTCTTT.

V and J are TRBV5-1 and TRBJ2-5; unclear D gene. CDR3 size: 12 residues. Per germline, CDR1 SGHRS and CDR2 YFSETQ. V shed 4 bases and J shed 0 bases, with 4 bases lying between them. The CDR3 coding sequence is TGCGCCAGCAGCCTAGACCAAGAGACCCAGTACTTC. Its protein product is CASSLDQETQYF. The full variable domain, rest sourced from reference TRBV5-1 and TRBJ2-5, is KAGVTQTPRYLIKTRGQQVTLSCSPISGHRSVSWYQQTPGQGLQFLFEYFSETQRNKGNFPGRFSGRQFSNSRSEMNVSTLELGDSALYLCASSLDQETQYFGPGTRLLVL.

The rearrangement uses TRBV6-5 and TRBJ1-2; tentative D call: TRBD1 (6 bases). The CDR3 has 13 residues. CDR1 and CDR2 from the germline V gene are MNHEY and SVGAGI. Trimming shortened V by 5 bases and J by 2 bases, and 9 bases separated the two germline ends. CDR3 region: CASSLRGNYGYTF. The CDR3 nucleotides read TGTGCCAGCAGTCTCAGGGGAAACTATGGCTACACCTTC.

CDR3 in DNA: TGTGCCAGCTCCCTAGGCGGGACAGAGAACTATGGCTACACCTTC. It specifies CASSLGGTENYGYTF. This chain connects TRBV6-1 to TRBJ1-2; 7 bases map to TRBD1. Per germline, CDR1 MNHNS and CDR2 SASEGT. The V gene end was trimmed by 8 bases and the J gene end by 2 bases; junction bases not matched to a gene: 11. The length of the CDR3 is 15 residues.

This chain connects TRBV4-1 to TRBJ2-7; tentatively, D is TRBD2 (5 bases). The CDR3 sequence is 16 residues long. V lost 1 base, J lost 4 bases, and 17 bases lay in between. Germline lookup yields CDR1 MGHRA and CDR2 YSYEKL. The CDR3 bases are TGCGCCAGCAGCCAAGCGGACTTGGGCTGGACGTACGAGCAGTACTTC. Its translation: CASSQADLGWTYEQYF.

V gene TRBV7-9 combines with J gene TRBJ1-1; D call uncertain. The CDR3 totals 13 residues. Trimming took 1 base from V and 0 from J, leaving 3 bases between them. CDR1 SEHNR and CDR2 FQNEAQ come from the germline V gene (reference sequence). CDR3 sequence (DNA): TGTGCCAGCAGCTTAGTCATGAACACTGAAGCTTTCTTT. Protein product: CASSLVMNTEAFF.

This chain links TRBV6-5 with TRBJ1-1; D gene ambiguous. The CDR3 is 13 residues long. Germline CDR1 MNHEY, CDR2 SVGAGI. V gave up 2 bases and J gave up 6 bases, with 10 bases separating them. CDR3 amino acids: CASSYRYSPEAFF. In nucleotides, the CDR3 is TGTGCCAGCAGTTACCGGTACAGTCCTGAAGCTTTCTTT.

This sequence joins TRBV5-4 and TRBJ1-2, with 8 positions matching TRBD1. V was clipped by 0 bases and J by 4 bases; unmatched bases: 11. The germline V gene encodes CDR1 SGHNT and CDR2 YYREEE (reference sequence). The CDR3 spans 17 residues. The CDR3 reads CASSLGQGWGEGYGYTF. The CDR3 DNA reads TGTGCCAGCAGCTTGGGACAGGGGTGGGGAGAGGGCTATGGCTACACCTTC.

The J gene is TRBJ1-2, the V gene TRBV6-5; D is undetermined. This CDR3 comprises 16 residues. CDR1 MNHEY and CDR2 SVGAGI come from the germline V gene. V was trimmed by 0 bases and J by 7 bases, leaving 18 bases between them. CDR3 in amino acids: CASSYSSASESGGYTF. CDR3 DNA sequence: TGTGCCAGCAGTTACTCGTCCGCCAGTGAGTCGGGTGGCTACACCTTC.

The rearrangement joins TRBV7-9 to TRBJ2-5, with D perhaps TRBD1 (6 bases). The J call may be wrong; the DNA end is better matched by TRBJ2-7. This CDR3 region has 14 residues. CDR1 and CDR2 from the germline V gene are SEHNR and FQNEAQ (reference sequence). In DNA, the CDR3 is TGTGCCAGCAGCTCGGTTTCAGGGGACTACGAGCAGTACTTC. Amino acids: CASSSVSGDYEQYF.

This chain connects TRBV2 to TRBJ1-5; 7 bases fit TRBD1. The V segment lost 3 bases and the J segment 4 bases; nucleotides outside the gene matches: 3. CDR1 is SNHLY and CDR2 is FYNNEI in the germline V gene. The CDR3 covers 14 residues. The CDR3 DNA sequence: TGTGCCAGCAGTGATGCAGGGGGAAATCAGCCCCAGCATTTT. Its translation is CASSDAGGNQPQHF.

This clone was recorded a few times. The genes are TRBV5-8 and TRBJ1-1, with 7 bases lining up with TRBD1. Germline CDR1 is SGHTS and CDR2 is YDEGEE. V dropped 2 bases and J dropped 4; count of bases not matched to a gene: 8. The CDR3 extends over 15 amino acids. The CDR3 DNA sequence: TGTGCCAGCAGCTTATATGGGACAGTCGGCACTGAAGCTTTCTTT. Translating gives CASSLYGTVGTEAFF.

This clone was counted a few times. The V and J genes are TRBV29-1 and TRBJ1-2; perhaps TRBD1 as D (6 bases). The CDR3 length is 12 residues. Trimming pared 6 bases from V and 7 bases from J, leaving 15 bases between. From germline, CDR1 is SQVTM and CDR2 ANQGSEA. The CDR3 sequence is CSVERQVGGYTF. CDR3 nucleotides: TGCAGCGTGGAGCGACAGGTCGGTGGCTACACCTTC.

This clone was seen only a few times. The chain carries TRBV11-2 and TRBJ1-1, with 7 bases fitting TRBD1. With V trimmed by 3 bases and J by 1 base, 2 bases remained unmatched. The germline V gene encodes CDR1 SGHAT and CDR2 FQNNGV. CDR3 length: 14 amino acids. DNA for the CDR3: TGTGCCAGCAGCTTTGGGACAGCGAACACTGAAGCTTTCTTT. It translates to CASSFGTANTEAFF.

This clone has more than one count but fewer than ten. J is TRBJ2-7 and V is TRBV7-6, with TRBD1 identical over 8 bases. Germline V gene data show CDR1 as SGHVS and CDR2 as FNYEAQ. J gave up 1 base and V 0 bases, and 2 bases lay outside the gene matches. The CDR3 length is 15 residues. CDR3 sequence: CASSLAQGASYEQYF. The CDR3 region has the DNA TGTGCCAGCAGCTTAGCGCAGGGGGCTTCCTACGAGCAGTACTTC. The full variable domain, in which reference TRBV7-6 and TRBJ2-7 provide the parts outside the CDR3, is GAGVSQSPRYKVTKRGQDVALRCDPISGHVSLYWYRQALGQGPEFLTYFNYEAQQDKSGLPNDRFSAERPEGSISTLTIQRTEQRDSAMYRCASSLAQGASYEQYFGPGTRLTVT.

The chain is built from TRBV2 and TRBJ2-5, with TRBD1 identical over 8 bases. The end of the DNA fits TRBJ2-7 better, so the J call may be wrong. The CDR3 spans 12 residues. The germline CDR1 and CDR2 sequences are SNHLY and FYNNEI. This chain's CDR3 is CASRVQGDEQYF. The CDR3 region has the DNA TGTGCCAGCAGGGTACAGGGGGACGAGCAGTACTTC.

The V gene is TRBV27, the J gene TRBJ2-1; TRBD2 matches 12 bases. The CDR3 totals 16 residues. V lost 2 bases, J lost 5 bases, and 4 bases stayed unmatched. Germline CDR1 is MNHEY and CDR2 is SMNVEV (reference sequence). The CDR3 loop is CASSLRTSGVHNEQFF. Written as DNA, the CDR3 is TGTGCCAGCAGTTTACGGACTAGCGGGGTCCACAATGAGCAGTTCTTC.

The V and J genes are TRBV19 and TRBJ2-5, with unresolved D. The germline V gene encodes CDR1 LNHDA and CDR2 SQIVND (reference sequence). Trimming removed 2 bases from V and 2 bases from J, with 6 bases in between. This CDR3 is built from 13 residues. DNA for the CDR3: TGTGCCAGTAGTATACAGGCTCAAGAGACCCAGTACTTC. Translated: CASSIQAQETQYF.

This chain connects TRBV4-1 to TRBJ2-7; the D gene is possibly TRBD1 (6 bases). The CDR3 covers 16 residues. Germline V gene sequence: CDR1 MGHRA, CDR2 YSYEKL. With 0 bases removed from V and 3 bases from J, the gap between germline ends came to 15 bases. CDR3 in DNA: TGCGCCAGCAGCCAAGATACACAGGGAACCAACTACGAGCAGTACTTC. It encodes CASSQDTQGTNYEQYF.

Written as DNA, the CDR3 is TGTGCCAGCAGCTTTAGCCAGGGCAATAGCTACACCTTC. As protein: CASSFSQGNSYTF. The chain joins TRBV7-2 to TRBJ1-2; tentative D call: TRBD1 (5 bases). The CDR3 is 13 amino acids. Per the germline V gene, CDR1 is SGHTA and CDR2 is FQGNSA. V lost 3 bases to trimming and J lost 9 bases, with 14 bases between them.